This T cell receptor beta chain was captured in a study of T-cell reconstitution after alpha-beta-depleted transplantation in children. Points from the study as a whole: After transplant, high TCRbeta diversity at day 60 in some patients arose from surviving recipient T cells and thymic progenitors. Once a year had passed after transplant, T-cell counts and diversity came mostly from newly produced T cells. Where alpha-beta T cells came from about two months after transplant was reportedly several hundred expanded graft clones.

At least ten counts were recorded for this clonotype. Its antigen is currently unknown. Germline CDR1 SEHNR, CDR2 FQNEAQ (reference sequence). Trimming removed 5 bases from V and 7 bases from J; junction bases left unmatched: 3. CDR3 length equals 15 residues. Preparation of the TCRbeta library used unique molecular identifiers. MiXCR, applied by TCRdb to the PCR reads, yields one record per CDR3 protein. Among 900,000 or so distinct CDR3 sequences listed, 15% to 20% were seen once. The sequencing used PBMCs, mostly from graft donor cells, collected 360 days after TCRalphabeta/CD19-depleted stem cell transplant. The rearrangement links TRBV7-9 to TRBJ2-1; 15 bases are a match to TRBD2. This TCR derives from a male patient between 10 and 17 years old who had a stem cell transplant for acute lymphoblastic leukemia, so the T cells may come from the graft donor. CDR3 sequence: CASSTGLAGGNEQFF. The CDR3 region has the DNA TGTGCCAGCAGCACGGGACTAGCGGGGGGTAATGAGCAGTTCTTC.